This entry features one T cell receptor beta chain sequence. J gave up 7 bases and V 3 bases, and 9 bases lay outside the gene matches. Germline V lookup: CDR1 SGHDN, CDR2 FVKESK. The length of the CDR3 is 15 residues. These data are taken from a study of cytomegalovirus exposure and HLA in healthy donors. The repertoire was sequenced with immunoSEQ multiplex PCR; TCRdb's copy has only in-frame clones and lacks some. The sample yields some 170,000 clones, approximately 90% seen once. This TCR came from a woman aged 25 to 39 in good health and CMV-seronegative. Material for sequencing was PBMCs. The gene calls are TRBV14 and TRBJ1-1; TRBD1 matches at 9 bases. The CDR3 spells CASSQVGQGLIEAFF. DNA of the CDR3: TGTGCCAGCAGCCAGGTAGGACAGGGGCTGATTGAAGCTTTCTTT.